This TCR beta chain was identified during a study of graft-versus-host responses after intestinal transplantation (dated by TCRdb to the early 2020s). Study-level background: The transplants that recipients received were multivisceral, liver-intestinal, or isolated intestinal. Every recipient was given anti-thymocyte globulin induction, followed by roughly 3 years of maintenance tacrolimus and steroids. To identify alloreactive clones, pre-transplant mixed lymphocyte reaction products were sequenced and then compared with unstimulated pre-transplant donor and recipient T cells. A cohort of approximately 24 intestinal transplant recipients, including one retransplant, was enrolled, and a few patients lacking pretransplant specimens were excluded. Bulk TCR-beta CDR3 sequencing was used to track graft-versus-host and host-versus-graft alloreactive T cell clones in the graft, circulation and bone marrow after intestinal transplantation. Instead of going to the commercial service, samples from a few later patients were sequenced in-house on an Illumina MiSeq and processed with MiXCR. Donor T cell macrochimerism was defined as a peak of at least 4% donor T cells among recipient peripheral blood mononuclear cells.

Between the V and J ends, shortened by 5 bases and 6 bases respectively, the junction contains 14 bases. The CDR3 holds 14 amino acids from the cysteine to the phenylalanine. Kept here is only the CDR3 DNA, which spans 42 bases and is read in frame from base 1. For CDR1 and CDR2, the germline V gene lists MNHEY and SVGAGI. The time point tag for this specimen amounts to: cells obtained before transplantation from donor or recipient. In mixed lymphocyte reactions, some 200,000 CFSE-labeled pre-transplant responders were plated with some 200,000 irradiated violet-dye-labeled stimulators and cultured for over five days. After the mixed lymphocyte reaction, proliferating CD3+CD4+CFSE-low and CD3+CD8+CFSE-low responder cells were FACS-sorted on a BD Influx sorter. Preparation of the library involved the immunoSEQ multiplex PCR assay. For most patients, genomic DNA was isolated using the Qiagen DNeasy Blood and Tissue Kit and was shipped frozen to Adaptive Biotechnologies for TCR sequencing. High-throughput TCR-beta CDR3 sequencing of genomic DNA from most patients was performed by Adaptive Biotechnologies. The study's processing was this. Adaptive's ImmunoSEQ software supplied the TCR sequencing data for more than 15 patients, while MiXCR and VDJtools were used to process a few other patients. CD4 versus CD8 sorting errors were corrected by removing sequences found in both subsets at a frequency ratio below 5:1. Because the origin of CDR3 nucleotide sequences shared between donor and recipient could not be assigned, those sequences were removed. To count as alloreactive, a clone needed at least 2-fold expansion over unstimulated cells and a minimum CFSE-low frequency of 0.002% (template counts) or 0.001% (read counts). Mappable clones were those detected in sequenced pre-transplant spleen, lymph node, or MLR CFSE-low populations of the donor or recipient. The cumulative frequency of alloreactive clones was calculated as a percentage of all sequences, weighted by copy number. This is the immuneACCESS table as TCRdb keeps it, with only in-frame sequences that have V and J called. A part of the clones is gone; compared with another copy, unresolved V genes explain less than half, and the rest is unexplained. V and J calls and clone size are those listed in that table; D and trimming were worked out from the DNA. The table for this sample lists about 24,000 clones; over 35% of them were counted only once. The top ten clones comprise 0.66% of the sample.

The study at large found these results: High GvH to HvG T cell clonal ratios were observed in the allografts of patients with donor T cell macrochimerism. Early after transplant, declines in HvG clones were associated with peak levels of circulating GvH clones. GvH clones turned up in recipient bone marrow, with some appearing earlier in ileal mucosa or blood, a pattern consistent with an intestinal mucosal origin. The conclusions were limited by the relatively low number and heterogeneity of the intestinal transplant patients.

This clone was seen a few times. Base-call qualities are not available, and no considerably larger clone is one nucleotide away. The chain couples TRBV6-5 to TRBJ1-5; TRBD1 is possibly the D segment (6 matching bases). The TCR originated in a human patient who received an intestinal transplant. This material consisted of alloreactive CD4+ T cells from a mixed lymphocyte reaction culture, taken before intestinal transplant. In the paper's terms, the cell subset or site label means: CFSE-low proliferating T cells sorted from roughly 6-day pre-transplant mixed lymphocyte reaction (GvH or HvG direction). At the DNA level, the sequence is TGTGCCAGCAGTGAAGGGGGGGGCGGTCAGCCCCAGCATTTT. It is translated as CASSEGGGGQPQHF.